What follows are 16 T cell receptor beta chains derived from one specimen sequenced in a study of blood T cell repertoires in COVID-19. Libraries were prepared by immunoSEQ multiplex PCR; TCRdb keeps only in-frame clonotypes and omits some of them. The data show about 73,000 clones, 82% seen once. The sequencing sample was made of peripheral blood. The source of these receptors is a woman aged 55-75 years with acute or convalescent COVID-19.

This clone has just a few counts. An end of the junction does not agree with germline; a read error may underlie this. The chain carries TRBV19 and TRBJ2-1; the match to TRBD2 covers 10 bases. Germline CDR1 reads LNHDA; CDR2 reads SQIVND (reference sequence). This CDR3 has 13 amino acids. The CDR3 region has the DNA TGTGCCAGCAGTAGCGGGAGGCGTAATGAGCAGTTCTTC. It translates to CASSSGRRNEQFF.

This clone was picked up a small number of times. The chain joins TRBV23-1 to TRBJ2-2; D perhaps matches TRBD1 (5 bases). TRBV23-1 is identified as an open reading frame with a role that is uncertain. Trimming removed 2 bases from V and 1 base from J, with 20 bases in between. The CDR3 totals 19 residues. CDR3 region: CASSQVASFSGWNTGELFF. CDR3 DNA: TGCGCCAGCAGTCAAGTGGCTTCTTTTTCAGGGTGGAACACCGGGGAGCTGTTTTTT.

This rearrangement joins TRBV5-1 to TRBJ1-1, with D unclear. From germline, CDR1 is SGHRS and CDR2 YFSETQ. The V end was cut by 0 bases, the J end by 0 bases, with 12 bases between. The CDR3 runs 16 residues. Here the CDR3 DNA reads TGCGCCAGCAGCTTGGTGGCGGGTAGGATGAACACTGAAGCTTTCTTT. This encodes CASSLVAGRMNTEAFF.

The gene calls are TRBV25-1 and TRBJ1-4; D gene unclear. This CDR3 region has 14 residues. Trimming cost V 0 bases and J 11 bases, with 13 bases left between them. Germline V gene lookup returns CDR1 MGHDK and CDR2 SYGVNS. The CDR3 here is CASSEYRQEQKLFF. As DNA, the CDR3 is TGTGCCAGCAGTGAATATAGGCAGGAACAGAAACTGTTTTTT.

Only a few counts were recorded for this clone. The rearrangement joins TRBV12-3 or TRBV12-4 to TRBJ1-1; a weak D match, TRBD1 (6 bases). V was trimmed by 7 bases and J by 3 bases, leaving 12 bases between them. This CDR3 comprises 13 residues. CDR3 in amino acids: CASKAQGYTEAFF. DNA of the CDR3: TGTGCCAGCAAGGCACAGGGTTACACTGAAGCTTTCTTT.

This chain uses TRBV30 with TRBJ1-5; D is unclear. The CDR3 length is 12 residues. CDR1 is GTSNPN and CDR2 is SVGIG in the germline V gene (reference sequence). V gave up 0 bases and J gave up 16 bases, with 16 bases separating them. The CDR3 DNA sequence: TGTGCCTGGAGTGTTATAGGGCGGGTTGACCATTTT. This codes for CAWSVIGRVDHF.

The J gene is TRBJ1-6, the V gene TRBV20-1; tentative D call: TRBD1 (5 bases). The V gene lost 3 bases and the J gene lost 0 bases, with 9 bases spanning the gap. This CDR3 spans 15 amino acids. CDR1 is DFQATT and CDR2 is SNEGSKA in the germline V gene (reference sequence). Written as DNA, the CDR3 is TGCAGTGCTAGTGTCGACAGCTCCTATAATTCACCCCTCCACTTT. Translated: CSASVDSSYNSPLHF.

V and J are TRBV21-1 and TRBJ2-3; TRBD2, the table's D call, lacks a check against the DNA. TRBV21-1 is classified as a pseudogene. CDR3 length: 20 amino acids. The CDR3 nucleotides are TGTGCCAAACAGAAAATTAAGGTAGCGGGGGCCAGGTGTATCTCAGATACGCAGTATTTT. Protein product: CAKQKIKVAGARCISDTQYF.

The chain has TRBV4-2 and TRBJ1-2; D unclear. V dropped 0 bases and J dropped 4 bases, with 6 bases sitting between them. The CDR3 is made up of 13 amino acids. Germline CDR1 is LGHNA and CDR2 is YNFKEQ. CDR3 bases: TGTGCCAGCAGCCAAGATGGCCTCTATGGCTACACCTTC. This codes for CASSQDGLYGYTF.

This chain joins TRBV28 and TRBJ1-2; 7 nucleotides match TRBD1. From germline, CDR1 is MDHEN and CDR2 SYDVKM. The CDR3 is 11 residues long. Trimming cost V 6 bases and J 8 bases; bases outside gene matches: 3. The CDR3 DNA is TGTGCCAGCAGGACAGGGATCGGCTACACCTTC. Protein: CASRTGIGYTF.

This clone was detected a few times. The chain couples TRBV6-6 to TRBJ2-2, with 11 nucleotides matching TRBD1. Per germline, CDR1 MNHNY and CDR2 SVGAGI (reference sequence). With 6 bases clipped from V and 7 bases from J, the junction kept 4 bases outside the gene matches. The CDR3 totals 14 residues. The CDR3 DNA follows: TGTGCCAGCAGGGACAGGGGGCAAGGCGGGGAGCTGTTTTTT. It translates to CASRDRGQGGELFF.

The chain joins TRBV28 to TRBJ1-6, with 7 bases matching TRBD1. CDR1 is MDHEN, CDR2 SYDVKM, per germline. J was trimmed by 9 bases and V by 5 bases; bases with no gene match: 10. The CDR3 is 15 residues long. The CDR3 region is CASSQQGFLSSPLHF. The CDR3 DNA sequence: TGTGCCAGCAGTCAACAGGGGTTTCTTAGTTCACCCCTCCACTTT. The full variable domain, in which reference TRBV28 and TRBJ1-6 provide the parts outside the CDR3, is DVKVTQSSRYLVKRTGEKVFLECVQDMDHENMFWYRQDPGLGLRLIYFSYDVKMKEKGDIPEGYSVSREKKERFSLILESASTNQTSMYLCASSQQGFLSSPLHFGNGTRLTVT.

This clone was observed a few times. The chain uses TRBV7-6 and TRBJ2-1; 7 nucleotides match TRBD1. The V gene end was trimmed by 5 bases and the J gene end by 5 bases; junction bases not matched to a gene: 3. CDR1 is SGHVS, CDR2 FNYEAQ, per germline. The CDR3 is 13 residues long. The CDR3 here is CASSRGQNNEQFF. CDR3 in DNA: TGTGCCAGCAGCCGGGGACAGAACAATGAGCAGTTCTTC.

In regard to this clone: Distinct nucleotide sequences in the sample also encode this CDR3. This chain joins TRBV5-1 and TRBJ1-3; the match to TRBD1 covers 7 bases. The CDR3 covers 14 residues. From germline, CDR1 is SGHRS and CDR2 YFSETQ. Unmatched junction bases numbered 0, after V lost 2 bases and J lost 1 base. CDR3: CASSLQGSGNTIYF. In DNA, the CDR3 is TGCGCCAGCAGCTTACAGGGGTCTGGAAACACCATATATTTT.

This clone was observed a few times. The chain uses TRBV23-1 and TRBJ2-3; TRBD2 agrees at 9 bases. TRBV23-1 is classed as an ORF, of uncertain function. V was clipped by 4 bases and J by 2 bases; unmatched bases: 16. The CDR3 is made up of 19 amino acids. CDR3 protein: CASSPGGAGGRLVTDTQYF. The CDR3 bases are TGCGCCAGCAGTCCCGGGGGAGCGGGGGGCCGCTTGGTCACAGATACGCAGTATTTT.

The rearrangement uses TRBV5-6 and TRBJ2-1, with 7 bases matching TRBD2. The trim removed 1 base at V and 8 bases at J, leaving 9 bases unmatched. The germline V gene has CDR1 SGHDT and CDR2 YYEEEE. This CDR3 is 15 amino acids long. CDR3 in amino acids: CASSLLQLGGDEQFF. Here the CDR3 DNA reads TGTGCCAGCAGCTTGTTACAATTGGGAGGGGATGAGCAGTTCTTC.